Included here is one T cell receptor (beta chain) sequence, with context. Which antigen it targets is not known. No qualities accompany the bases; no much larger clone lies one base away. The CDR3 regions of human TCRbeta chains were analyzed by immunosequencing. The source study handled its data this way. TCRs in the repertoires were compared against a reference library of SARS-CoV-2-specific TCRs that had been generated with the MIRA antigen-specificity platform. Breadth was defined as the fraction of unique TCRs that were SARS-CoV-2-associated, and depth was defined as the fraction of total T cells that were SARS-CoV-2-associated. Using the MIRA data, each spike-specific TCR was mapped to the spike region that the TCR reacts to and placed in a CD4 or CD8 class. Log10-transformed breadth and depth values were compared by one-way ANOVA with Sidak's multiple comparisons tests. As stored in TCRdb, this immuneACCESS dataset retains in-frame rearrangements with V and J assigned. A fraction of the clones does not appear; measured against another copy, unresolved V genes explain less than half of the discrepancy, and the remainder lacks a known reason. V and J calls and clone size are as listed in that table; D and trimming were resolved from the DNA. In this sample the table shows approximately 120,000 clones, 75% to 90% of which occur a single time. Together, the top ten hold roughly 5.4% of the sample.

The source of the sample is a study of T cell responses to AZD1222 COVID-19 vaccine (dated by TCRdb to the early 2020s). Background on the whole study: Because spike-specific TCR depth and breadth did not differ between the two schedules, AZD1222 recipients who got a second dose at roughly 4 weeks were pooled with those who got a second dose at roughly 12 weeks. A total of about 250 trial participants underwent TCR sequencing, of whom 200 to 220 had received two doses of AZD1222 and 26 had received two doses of the MenACWY control vaccine. Trial participants were enrolled by age into 18-55, 56-69 and 70-plus year subgroups, with roughly 160, 29 and 62 TCR-sequenced participants respectively. Points the paper makes about the study in general: Participants were mostly white British, with more females than males. The authors suggested clonal diversity may have been underestimated. Epitopes outside the regions mutated in the B.1.351 and B.1.1.7 variants were reportedly recognized by nearly half of the unique spike-specific TCRs. Conclusions about previously exposed vaccinees were limited because only six AZD1222 recipients were SARS-CoV-2 seropositive at baseline. The vaccine-associated CD4 TCRs covered the entire spike protein, and the dominant responses fell in regions 160-218 and 743-854. No day 14 peak-response samples were available, so repertoires were characterized only after the peak T cell response. In the small 56-69-year group, the increase in depth fell short of significance, most likely because of low power. After two AZD1222 doses, both the breadth and the depth of spike-specific TCRs were significantly higher than at day 0 and than in MenACWY recipients.

Reading the label with the study, this specimen's time point is: baseline before first vaccination. Samples from vaccinated people were obtained from the UK trials COV001 and COV002, which included a single-blind randomized controlled phase 2/3 trial of AZD1222 (ChAdOx1 nCoV-19) in healthy adults. Trial participant PBMC samples were collected at day 0 and day 28 after the second dose for TCRbeta chain sequencing. The CDR3 holds 12 amino acids from the cysteine to the phenylalanine. The sequence is cut down to CDR3 DNA, 36 bases in frame from base 1. Looking up the germline V gene yields CDR1 SNHLY and CDR2 FYNNEI. Relative to germline, V is 6 bases shorter and J is 10 bases shorter, with 10 bases between their ends.

The TCR sequence derives from an adult in good health. The sequence joins TRBV2 to TRBJ1-6; no confident D gene assignment can be made. The sample was peripheral blood, taken on day 0 of AZD1222 vaccination. The sequenced DNA is TGTGCCAGCAGAGCAGAGAGATCACCCCTCCACTTT. Translated, this is CASRAERSPLHF.